A selection of T cell receptor beta chains follows, all from one sample in a study of cytomegalovirus exposure and HLA in healthy donors. The protocol was immunoSEQ multiplex PCR, while the TCRdb copy is restricted to in-frame clones and leaves out a portion. The profile shows roughly 130,000 clones, roughly 70% of them singletons. Sample: PBMCs. The receptors were sampled from a man aged 18 to 29 in good health and CMV-seropositive. Each CDR3 is given with its conserved first and last residue. Each record gives: V gene, D gene, J gene, clone size, CDR3 DNA, CDR3 protein. A D gene is named only where the DNA matches it firmly. Size is omitted from some rows. Given values are once, few, many or a class for expanded clones.

TRBV5-4	TRBD1	TRBJ1-2	-	TGTGCCAGCAGCTTGTCAGGGGGCGGCTATGGCTACACCTTC	CASSLSGGGYGYTF
TRBV7-9	TRBD1	TRBJ2-7	-	TGTGCCAGCAGCTTAAAGGGTGACAGGGGGACCTACGAGCAGTACTTC	CASSLKGDRGTYEQYF
TRBV19	-	TRBJ1-1	few	TGTGCCAGTAGTTTGTGGTCCCTAGGGAACACTGAAGCTTTCTTT	CASSLWSLGNTEAFF
TRBV27	-	TRBJ2-7	-	TGTGCCAGCAGTTTCCGGGGGACGGGCGAGCAGTACTTC	CASSFRGTGEQYF
TRBV7-8	-	TRBJ2-6	-	TGTGCCAGCAGCCTTGATGGACATCTCTCTGGGGCCAACGTCCTGACTTTC	CASSLDGHLSGANVLTF
TRBV19	TRBD1	TRBJ2-7	few	TGTGCCAGTAAAAGGACAGGGGGCTACGAGCAGTACTTC	CASKRTGGYEQYF
TRBV18	-	TRBJ1-5	-	TGTGCCAGCTCACCTCGGGGACTGGCAGGGCACCATGCCGGTCAGCCCCAGCATTTT	CASSPRGLAGHHAGQPQHF
TRBV4-1	TRBD2	TRBJ2-7	-	TGCGCCAGCAGCCAAGGCTGGGAGGGCTACGAGCAGTACTTC	CASSQGWEGYEQYF
TRBV6-5	-	TRBJ1-5	many	TGTGCCACCTCTGGACAGCTCAATCAGCCCCAGCATTTT	CATSGQLNQPQHF
TRBV7-2	-	TRBJ2-7	-	TGTGCCAGCAGCTATACCGGAGTCGGCGAGCAGTACTTC	CASSYTGVGEQYF
TRBV18	-	TRBJ1-3	-	TGTGCCAGCTCACCACCGGACATACGGCCTGGAAACACCATATATTTT	CASSPPDIRPGNTIYF
TRBV4-2	-	TRBJ2-5	-	TGTGCCAGCAGCCAGGTCCTCTTAGCGGAGGAGACCCAGTACTTC	CASSQVLLAEETQYF
TRBV4-1	-	TRBJ1-2	few	TGCGCCAGCAGCCAAGAAGGCACAGCTCACACCTATGGCTACACCTTC	CASSQEGTAHTYGYTF
TRBV7-2	-	TRBJ1-6	-	TGTGCCAGCAGCTTACGACCCATCCGGACAGCTCCTTCACCCCTCCACTTT	CASSLRPIRTAPSPLHF
TRBV19	-	TRBJ1-2	-	TGTGCCAGTAGTATAGGGCAGGGCGACTATGGCTACACCTTC	CASSIGQGDYGYTF
TRBV19	TRBD2	TRBJ2-3	-	TGTGCCAGTAGTATAGGGCTAGCGGGGGAAGGAGATACGCAGTATTTT	CASSIGLAGEGDTQYF
TRBV25-1	TRBD1	TRBJ1-5	few	TGTGCCAGCAGTGAGACAGGGGGCACTCAGCCCCAGCATTTT	CASSETGGTQPQHF
TRBV28	-	TRBJ1-5	-	TGTGCCAGCAGTTTCCCCCGGGTCGAGAGTGAGCCCCAGCATTTT	CASSFPRVESEPQHF
TRBV27	-	TRBJ2-1	-	TGTGCCAGCAGTCCGACCGGGACTTTCTACAATGAGCAGTTCTTC	CASSPTGTFYNEQFF
TRBV28	TRBD1	TRBJ1-5	-	TGTGCCAGCAGTCCAAAATCAACGACAGGGGGCCCTAGGTCCTGGCATTTT	CASSPKSTTGGPRSWHF
TRBV5-1	TRBD1	TRBJ1-1	-	TGCGCCAGCAGCTACGGGACAGAGAGTTCTGAAGCTTTCTTT	CASSYGTESSEAFF
TRBV28	TRBD1	TRBJ1-1	-	TGTGCCAGTAGTACACCAGGGGGCGCGGGCACTGAAGCTTTCTTT	CASSTPGGAGTEAFF
TRBV28	-	TRBJ1-5	few	TGTGCCAGCAGTTTGACTGGCAATCAGCCCCAGCATTTT	CASSLTGNQPQHF
TRBV6-5	-	TRBJ2-2	-	TGTGCCAGCAGGACAAACACCGGGGAGCTGTTTTTT	CASRTNTGELFF
TRBV5-1	TRBD2	TRBJ2-1	-	TGCGCCAGCAGCTTCCCGGCTAGCGGGAGGGTTAAGAGCTCCTACAATGAGCAGTTCTTC	CASSFPASGRVKSSYNEQFF
TRBV28	-	TRBJ1-6	-	TGTGCCAGCAGTGAAGGGGTATCACCCCTCCACTTT	CASSEGVSPLHF
TRBV11-3	-	TRBJ2-1	-	TGTGCCAGCAGCTTAGGAGGTACCGGGACTAATGAGCAGTTCTTC	CASSLGGTGTNEQFF
TRBV14	-	TRBJ1-1	-	TGTGCCAGCAGAGGAAGGGGGAGCACTGAAGCTTTCTTT	CASRGRGSTEAFF
TRBV5-6	-	TRBJ1-1	-	TGTGCCAGCAGCCCCCTACGGGGGGATACTGAAGCTTTCTTT	CASSPLRGDTEAFF
TRBV4-2	-	TRBJ2-7	few	TGTGCCAGCAGCCGTCCAGGTTCCTACGAGCAGTACTTC	CASSRPGSYEQYF
TRBV30	-	TRBJ2-1	-	TGTGCCTGGACTGTCGGGGGACGCTCCTACAATGAGCAGTTCTTC	CAWTVGGRSYNEQFF
TRBV6-6	-	TRBJ2-7	few	TGTGCCAGCACCCACGAGGGAGGCGCCGAGCAGTACTTC	CASTHEGGAEQYF
TRBV6-5	TRBD2	TRBJ2-1	once	TGTGCCAGCGGAATGACTAGCGCCTCCTACAATGAGCAGTTCTTC	CASGMTSASYNEQFF
TRBV30	-	TRBJ2-7	-	TGTGCCTGGAGTCAATCTCTGGGAGGCGAGCAGTACTTC	CAWSQSLGGEQYF
TRBV7-8	-	TRBJ1-1	once	TGTGCCAGCCTTTCGGGCACTGAAGCTTTCTTT	CASLSGTEAFF
TRBV4-3	-	TRBJ2-7	-	TGCGCCAGCAGCCAAGGACTAGTGGGGGTAACCGAGCAGTACTTC	CASSQGLVGVTEQYF
TRBV14	-	TRBJ2-2	-	TGTGCCAGCGGGGGCTTAAACACCGGGGAGCTGTTTTTT	CASGGLNTGELFF
TRBV9	-	TRBJ2-1	-	TGTGCCAGCAGCCCCCCCTCTCTGCGGGAGCAGTTCTTC	CASSPPSLREQFF
TRBV5-6	-	TRBJ2-7	-	TGTGCCAGCAGCTTGGGATCGAGCTCCTACGAGCAGTACTTC	CASSLGSSSYEQYF
TRBV27	TRBD1	TRBJ1-1	-	TGTGCCAGCAGTTTACGACAGGGCGGTGGTGAAGCTTTCTTT	CASSLRQGGGEAFF
TRBV28	TRBD1	TRBJ1-4	-	TGTGCCAGCAGGACAGGGTGGGAAAATGAAAAACTGTTTTTT	CASRTGWENEKLFF
TRBV9	-	TRBJ2-7	-	TGTGCCAGCGGGCAGGGCCACGAGCAGTACTTC	CASGQGHEQYF
TRBV4-3	TRBD1	TRBJ1-4	-	TGCGCCAGCAGCCCTACCGGGACAGGGACTAATGAAAAACTGTTTTTT	CASSPTGTGTNEKLFF
TRBV18	-	TRBJ2-7	few	TGTGCCAGCTCACCAGAGAGGGGACTCTCCTACGAGCAGTACTTC	CASSPERGLSYEQYF
TRBV6-5	-	TRBJ2-1	-	TGTGCCAGCAGTCTGGCTAGCGTAAATTACAATGAGCAGTTCTTC	CASSLASVNYNEQFF
TRBV5-8	TRBD1	TRBJ1-5	-	TGTGCCAGCAGCCCCCCGCAGGGGGTCTACAATCAGCCCCAGCATTTT	CASSPPQGVYNQPQHF
TRBV6-5	-	TRBJ1-5	few	TGTGCCAGCAGTGACGGGGATAAAATCACGCCCCAGCATTTT	CASSDGDKITPQHF
TRBV30	TRBD2	TRBJ2-3	-	TGTGCCTGGGCACTAGCGGGGGGGACAGATACGCAGTATTTT	CAWALAGGTDTQYF
TRBV9	-	TRBJ1-1	few	TGTGCCAGCAGCGTGACAGTTATGAACACTGAAGCTTTCTTT	CASSVTVMNTEAFF
TRBV6-4	TRBD1	TRBJ2-1	-	TGTGCCAGCAGCCCCAGGGACAGCTCCTACAATGAGCAGTTCTTC	CASSPRDSSYNEQFF
TRBV27	TRBD1	TRBJ1-1	-	TGTGCCAGCAGTTTCAGGGGGCTTGGGGACACTGAAGCTTTCTTT	CASSFRGLGDTEAFF
TRBV7-2	TRBD2	TRBJ2-1	-	TGTGCCAGCAGCTCCCTCGGGACTAGCGGGGGACCCTACAATGAGCAGTTCTTC	CASSSLGTSGGPYNEQFF
TRBV9	TRBD2	TRBJ2-1	-	TGTGCCAGCAGCGCCAGACTAGCCGACGTTTTTAAGTTCTTC	CASSARLADVFKFF
TRBV6-6	-	TRBJ1-2	-	TGTGCCAGCAGTTACACAGGGACGGATGGCTACACCTTC	CASSYTGTDGYTF
TRBV5-1	-	TRBJ1-4	-	TGCGCCAGCAAGGAGAGGCTTGGTGAAAAACTGTTTTTT	CASKERLGEKLFF
TRBV5-1	-	TRBJ1-1	-	TGCGCCAGCAGCTTCCTAACGAGAGGCAACACTGAAGCTTTCTTT	CASSFLTRGNTEAFF
TRBV10-3	TRBD1	TRBJ1-5	-	TGTGCCATCAGTGAACAGGGGGGCAATCAGCCCCAGCATTTT	CAISEQGGNQPQHF
TRBV7-8	-	TRBJ2-1	-	TGTGCCAGCAGCTGGGGGGACAATGAGCAGTTCTTC	CASSWGDNEQFF